A single sample gave rise to the 32 T cell receptor beta chains below, sequenced in a study of memory CD4+ T cells and cytomegalovirus serostatus. The data were produced by immunoSEQ multiplex PCR, yet TCRdb's version contains in-frame clones alone and is incomplete. The table has tens of thousands of clones, 60% to 80% seen once. The sort gate was single viable CD3+CD4+CD8-CD45RO+ cells for memory CD4+ T cells. Sequenced material: memory CD4+ T cells from blood. Every receptor here comes from an adult in good health and CMV-seronegative.

This clone was detected a few times. J is TRBJ2-7 and V is TRBV18; the match to TRBD2 covers 12 bases. This CDR3 has 17 amino acids. V shed 3 bases, J shed 0 bases, and the junction held 6 bases outside the gene matches. CDR1 and CDR2 (germline): KGHSH, LQKENI. CDR3 sequence: CASSPPGLAGGSYEQYF. CDR3 DNA sequence: TGTGCCAGCTCACCGCCGGGACTAGCGGGCGGCTCCTACGAGCAGTACTTC.

The CDR3 spells CASSLGGGGLITEAFF. CDR3 bases: TGTGCCAGCAGTTTAGGCGGGGGGGGGTTGATCACTGAAGCTTTCTTT. The V and J genes are TRBV28 and TRBJ1-1, with D tentatively TRBD1 (5 bases). V lost 2 bases and J 4 bases, leaving 17 bases between the germline ends. This CDR3 is built from 16 residues. CDR1 and CDR2 from the germline V gene are MDHEN and SYDVKM.

J is TRBJ2-7 and V is TRBV10-2; D is possibly TRBD1 or TRBD2 (5 bases each). The V end lost 5 bases, the J end lost 9 bases, and 14 bases lay between the germline ends. This CDR3 has 12 residues. CDR1 WSHSY and CDR2 SAAADI come from the germline V gene. CDR3 in amino acids: CASSPGTAAQYF. The CDR3 bases are TGCGCCAGCAGTCCCGGGACCGCCGCGCAGTACTTC.

The rearrangement uses TRBV7-2 and TRBJ2-2, with 8 bases aligning to TRBD1. This CDR3 is 17 amino acids long. The V gene end was trimmed by 1 base and the J gene end by 7 bases; junction bases not matched to a gene: 11. CDR1 SGHTA and CDR2 FQGNSA come from the germline V gene. CDR3 amino acids: CASSLVGQGALHGELFF. The DNA of the CDR3 is TGTGCCAGCAGCTTAGTGGGGCAGGGGGCGCTGCACGGGGAGCTGTTTTTT. The full variable domain, its missing parts supplied by reference TRBV7-2 and TRBJ2-2, is GAGVSQSPSNKVTEKGKDVELRCDPISGHTALYWYRQSLGQGLEFLIYFQGNSAPDKSGLPSDRFSAERTGGSVSTLTIQRTQQEDSAVYLCASSLVGQGALHGELFFGEGSRLTVL.

The chain is built from TRBV5-4 and TRBJ2-1, with TRBD2 matching 13 bases. CDR1 is SGHNT, CDR2 YYREEE, per germline (reference sequence). This CDR3 region has 12 residues. V lost 4 bases, J lost 14 bases, and 3 bases stayed unmatched. The CDR3 DNA reads TGTGCCAGCAGCGGGACTAGCGGGAAGGAGTTCTTC. Protein product: CASSGTSGKEFF. The full variable domain, with the rest looked up from reference TRBV5-4 and TRBJ2-1, is ETGVTQSPTHLIKTRGQQVTLRCSSQSGHNTVSWYQQALGQGPQFIFQYYREEENGRGNFPPRFSGLQFPNYSSELNVNALELDDSALYLCASSGTSGKEFFGPGTRLTVL.

Only a few counts were recorded for this clone. The rearrangement uses TRBV5-4 and TRBJ1-1; D is unclear. Germline CDR1 is SGHNT and CDR2 is YYREEE (reference sequence). The CDR3 sequence is 13 residues long. Trimming stripped 4 bases from V and 1 base from J, with 8 bases between. DNA of the CDR3: TGTGCCAGCAGCCAAGCGGCGAACACTGAAGCTTTCTTT. Protein sequence: CASSQAANTEAFF.

The rearrangement uses TRBV29-1 and TRBJ1-5; D gene ambiguous. Trimming took 4 bases from V and 1 from J, leaving 14 bases between them. Germline V lookup: CDR1 SQVTM, CDR2 ANQGSEA. This CDR3 is built from 15 residues. CDR3 region: CSVVPGSGSNQPQHF. The CDR3 DNA reads as TGCAGCGTTGTCCCGGGATCTGGGAGCAATCAGCCCCAGCATTTT. The entire variable domain, with the rest obtained from reference TRBV29-1 and TRBJ1-5, is as follows: SAVISQKPSRDICQRGTSLTIQCQVDSQVTMMFWYRQQPGQSLTLIATANQGSEATYESGFVIDKFPISRPNLTFSTLTVSNMSPEDSSIYLCSVVPGSGSNQPQHFGDGTRLSIL.

The chain couples TRBV7-2 to TRBJ2-7; D possibly matches TRBD1 or TRBD2 (5 bases each). The CDR3 is 13 residues long. Trimming stripped 5 bases from V and 4 bases from J, with 12 bases between. Germline lookup yields CDR1 SGHTA and CDR2 FQGNSA. The CDR3 coding sequence is TGTGCCAGCAGCAGGGACCTCACATACGAGCAGTACTTC. Its protein product is CASSRDLTYEQYF.

This CDR3 is CASSPGYGPWQQYF. The CDR3 bases are TGCGCCAGCAGCCCCGGGTATGGGCCCTGGCAGCAGTACTTC. This chain connects TRBV4-3 to TRBJ2-7; D is undetermined. CDR3 size: 14 residues. V dropped 4 bases and J dropped 8 bases, with 18 bases sitting between them. The germline CDR1 and CDR2 sequences are LGHNA and YSLEER.

This chain uses TRBV5-6 with TRBJ1-5; D unresolved. CDR3 size: 12 residues. V dropped 3 bases and J dropped 9 bases, with 10 bases sitting between them. Germline loops: CDR1 SGHDT, CDR2 YYEEEE. Here the CDR3 reads CASSSSAGPQHF. The CDR3 DNA sequence: TGTGCCAGCAGCTCGTCTGCGGGGCCCCAGCATTTT.

This clone appeared once. The gene calls are TRBV9 and TRBJ1-1; tentatively, D is TRBD1 (6 bases). CDR1 and CDR2 (germline): SGDLS, YYNGEE. The V end was cut by 2 bases, the J end by 3 bases, with 14 bases between. There are 15 residues in the CDR3. CDR3 protein: CASSVNVGADTEAFF. The CDR3 DNA reads TGTGCCAGCAGCGTGAACGTGGGGGCGGACACTGAAGCTTTCTTT. Full variable domain (missing parts from reference TRBV9 and TRBJ1-1): DSGVTQTPKHLITATGQRVTLRCSPRSGDLSVYWYQQSLDQGLQFLIQYYNGEERAKGNILERFSAQQFPDLHSELNLSSLELGDSALYFCASSVNVGADTEAFFGQGTRLTVV.

This clone was counted only a few times. The CDR3, as DNA: TGCGCCAGCAGCCAAGTCCCAGGCGGGAGGGCAGATACGCAGTATTTT. Protein sequence: CASSQVPGGRADTQYF. The rearrangement links TRBV4-3 to TRBJ2-3, with 9 bases aligning to TRBD2. Germline V gives CDR1 LGHNA, CDR2 YSLEER. The length of the CDR3 is 16 residues. With 1 base clipped from V and 4 bases from J, the junction kept 6 bases outside the gene matches.

The chain is built from TRBV5-6 and TRBJ1-1; D not resolved. The ends were cut back, 1 base at V and 3 bases at J, with 1 base in the middle. Germline loops: CDR1 SGHDT, CDR2 YYEEEE. The length of the CDR3 is 11 residues. The CDR3, as DNA: TGTGCCAGCAGCTTGTACACTGAAGCTTTCTTT. Encoded protein: CASSLYTEAFF.

V is TRBV25-1 and J is TRBJ1-2; D unresolved. The CDR3 contains 12 residues. Germline V gene data show CDR1 as MGHDK and CDR2 as SYGVNS. V was shortened by 1 base and J by 2 bases, with 2 bases between the two germline ends. The CDR3 here is CASSEWNYGYTF. CDR3 nucleotides: TGTGCCAGCAGTGAATGGAACTATGGCTACACCTTC.

The V and J genes are TRBV5-4 and TRBJ1-2, with 8 bases lining up with TRBD1. Germline V CDR1 and CDR2: SGHNT, YYREEE (reference sequence). J lost 6 bases, V lost 5 bases, and 6 bases had no gene match. CDR3 length equals 13 residues. The CDR3 sequence is CASRNQGAHGYTF. In DNA, the CDR3 is TGTGCCAGCAGAAACCAGGGGGCCCATGGCTACACCTTC.

The genes are TRBV19 and TRBJ1-1; 7 nucleotides line up with TRBD1. Germline assignment: CDR1 LNHDA and CDR2 SQIVND (reference sequence). The trim removed 8 bases at V and 9 bases at J, leaving 9 bases unmatched. The CDR3 runs 12 residues. Written as DNA, the CDR3 is TGTGCCAGTCATGACAGGGAAAAGAAAGCTTTCTTT. This codes for CASHDREKKAFF.

This sequence joins TRBV6-1 and TRBJ1-1; D is unresolved. Germline V gene lookup returns CDR1 MNHNS and CDR2 SASEGT. V was shortened by 2 bases and J by 0 bases, with 4 bases between the two germline ends. This CDR3 contains 13 residues. Here the CDR3 DNA reads TGTGCCAGCAGTGAAAAGATGAACACTGAAGCTTTCTTT. Translated, it gives CASSEKMNTEAFF.

This rearrangement joins TRBV11-2 to TRBJ2-3, with 10 bases matching TRBD2. Germline trimming cut 5 bases from V and 6 bases from J; bases unmatched to any gene: 11. Germline CDR1 is SGHAT and CDR2 is FQNNGV. The CDR3 is 16 amino acids. This chain's CDR3 is CASSTPRAGGSDTQYF. Written as DNA, the CDR3 is TGTGCCAGCAGCACTCCCAGAGCGGGGGGGTCGGATACGCAGTATTTT.

The gene calls are TRBV19 and TRBJ1-5; 7 nucleotides align to TRBD1. This CDR3 comprises 14 residues. The V gene's germline CDR1 is LNHDA and CDR2 SQIVND (reference sequence). V lost 10 bases and J lost 1; bases outside the gene matches: 7. CDR3 sequence (DNA): TGTGCCACCCACAGGGGTGGAAGCAATCAGCCCCAGCATTTT. Encoded protein: CATHRGGSNQPQHF.

The J gene is TRBJ2-2, the V gene TRBV5-1, with D perhaps being TRBD1 or TRBD2 (5 bases each). CDR1 is SGHRS and CDR2 is YFSETQ in the germline V gene. The CDR3 is 14 residues long. With 2 bases removed from V and 8 bases from J, the gap between germline ends came to 13 bases. CDR3 in amino acids: CASSFMGERGELFF. DNA of the CDR3: TGCGCCAGCAGCTTCATGGGGGAGCGAGGGGAGCTGTTTTTT.

The CDR3 spells CASSLVGTKNTEAFF. The CDR3, as DNA: TGTGCCAGCAGCTTGGTGGGGACTAAGAACACTGAAGCTTTCTTT. V usage is TRBV5-4 and J usage is TRBJ1-1, with D possibly TRBD1 on 5 matching bases. Trimming took off 0 bases at V and 1 base at J, with 10 bases between the two ends. Germline lookup yields CDR1 SGHNT and CDR2 YYREEE (reference sequence). This CDR3 contains 15 residues.

This clone was seen only a few times. The rearrangement links TRBV7-2 to TRBJ2-7, with TRBD2 matching 7 bases. The CDR3 is made up of 14 amino acids. Looked up from germline, CDR1 is SGHTA and CDR2 is FQGNSA. J lost 0 bases, V lost 5 bases, and 4 bases had no gene match. CDR3 sequence: CASSRQRGSYEQYF. In nucleotides, the CDR3 is TGTGCCAGCAGCCGACAGCGGGGCTCCTACGAGCAGTACTTC. Using reference TRBV7-2 and TRBJ2-7 for the parts outside the CDR3, the full variable domain is GAGVSQSPSNKVTEKGKDVELRCDPISGHTALYWYRQSLGQGLEFLIYFQGNSAPDKSGLPSDRFSAERTGGSVSTLTIQRTQQEDSAVYLCASSRQRGSYEQYFGPGTRLTVT.

The V call is TRBV5-1, the J call TRBJ2-7; D could derive from TRBD1 or TRBD2 (8 bases each). The CDR3 has 16 residues. In germline, CDR1 is SGHRS, CDR2 YFSETQ. V shed 4 bases and J shed 0 bases, with 17 bases lying between them. The CDR3 DNA reads as TGCGCCAGCAGCCGGGGGGGGACAGGAGGCTCCTACGAGCAGTACTTC. Its translation: CASSRGGTGGSYEQYF.

This clone turned up a few times. The chain links TRBV19 to TRBJ1-2; TRBD1 agrees at 8 bases. Germline trimming cut 4 bases from V and 12 bases from J; bases unmatched to any gene: 13. CDR3 size: 14 residues. The germline gives CDR1 LNHDA, CDR2 SQIVND (reference sequence). CDR3 sequence (DNA): TGTGCCAGTAGTACCTCGGACAGGGTTGATATCGACACCTTC. Its translation is CASSTSDRVDIDTF.

The rearrangement links TRBV4-3 to TRBJ2-7; D is undetermined. The V gene lost 1 base and the J gene lost 6 bases, with 19 bases spanning the gap. Looked up from germline, CDR1 is LGHNA and CDR2 is YSLEER. This CDR3 is 16 amino acids long. The CDR3 region has the DNA TGCGCCAGCAGCCAAGCCTCTGGGAATTCTGTTGGCGAGCAGTACTTC. This gives the protein CASSQASGNSVGEQYF.

The CDR3 bases are TGTGCTAGTGGCTACGGACAGGGGGCGCGGGGACAGCCCCAGCATTTT. Protein product: CASGYGQGARGQPQHF. The genes are TRBV12-5 and TRBJ1-5; TRBD1 matches at 11 bases. CDR3 length equals 16 residues. Per the germline V gene, CDR1 is LGHNT and CDR2 is FRNRAP. Unmatched junction bases numbered 11, after V lost 6 bases and J lost 7 bases.

The chain has TRBV7-2 and TRBJ2-1, with no clear D. Between the trimmed V and J ends, which lost 0 bases and 10 bases, there was a span of 7 bases. This CDR3 has 12 residues. The germline V gene has CDR1 SGHTA and CDR2 FQGNSA. This chain's CDR3 is CASSLAPQEQFF. CDR3 nucleotide sequence: TGTGCCAGCAGCTTAGCCCCCCAAGAGCAGTTCTTC.

The rearrangement joins TRBV7-2 to TRBJ1-5; D is unclear. In germline, CDR1 is SGHTA, CDR2 FQGNSA. The CDR3 covers 16 residues. Trimming stripped 5 bases from V and 5 bases from J, with 19 bases between. In DNA form, the CDR3 reads TGTGCCAGCAGCCCCAGAGGCGGTCAGTTTGATCAGCCCCAGCATTTT. Its translation: CASSPRGGQFDQPQHF.

The chain couples TRBV19 to TRBJ2-2, with 10 bases matching TRBD2. Germline lookup yields CDR1 LNHDA and CDR2 SQIVND (reference sequence). CDR3 size: 16 residues. Trimming at V came to 0 bases and at J to 3 bases, leaving 1 base not matched to a gene. The CDR3 DNA sequence: TGTGCCAGTAGTATAGACAGCGGGGGGGACACCGGGGAGCTGTTTTTT. Its protein product is CASSIDSGGDTGELFF.

The gene calls are TRBV28 and TRBJ2-7, with D perhaps matching TRBD1 or TRBD2 (5 bases each). This CDR3 has 13 amino acids. CDR1 is MDHEN and CDR2 is SYDVKM in the germline V gene. Trimming took 3 bases from V and 3 from J, leaving 9 bases between them. The CDR3 DNA sequence: TGTGCCAGCAGTTTGGGACGGGACTACGAGCAGTACTTC. Translated: CASSLGRDYEQYF. Full variable domain (missing parts from reference TRBV28 and TRBJ2-7): DVKVTQSSRYLVKRTGEKVFLECVQDMDHENMFWYRQDPGLGLRLIYFSYDVKMKEKGDIPEGYSVSREKKERFSLILESASTNQTSMYLCASSLGRDYEQYFGPGTRLTVT.

This clone was observed a few times. This chain joins TRBV2 and TRBJ2-7; the match to TRBD2 covers 7 bases. Germline loops: CDR1 SNHLY, CDR2 FYNNEI. Losses at the gene ends were 6 bases for V and 3 bases for J; bases not matched to a gene: 11. The CDR3 contains 15 residues. CDR3 sequence: CASRGGAPEIYEQYF. CDR3 DNA sequence: TGTGCCAGCAGGGGAGGGGCTCCAGAGATCTACGAGCAGTACTTC.

The genes are TRBV5-1 and TRBJ2-7; no reliable D call. Germline-derived CDR1 and CDR2 are SGHRS and YFSETQ. The V end was cut by 2 bases, the J end by 4 bases, with 13 bases between. CDR3 length: 14 residues. The CDR3 bases are TGCGCCAGCAGCTTAACAGTAGGGTTTTACGAGCAGTACTTC. It encodes CASSLTVGFYEQYF.